The clone carrying this TCR beta chain showed up just once. This CDR3 is 13 amino acids long. Germline V gives CDR1 LNHDA, CDR2 SQIVND (reference sequence). V shed 7 bases and J shed 1 base, with 10 bases lying between them. This sample was included in a study of OX40 agonist ivuxolimab in advanced cancers. TCRdb keeps only in-frame clones here, not all; method: immunoSEQ multiplex PCR. The profile shows about 48,000 clones, 75% to 90% of them singletons. Sequences were derived from CD4+ or CD8+ T cells sorted from blood, sampled in a trial of the OX40 agonist ivuxolimab. The receptor's source is an adult with an advanced solid tumor such as melanoma, head and neck, liver or kidney cancer. This chain links TRBV19 with TRBJ1-1; D gene ambiguous. CDR3 residues: CASTPPGNTEAFF. DNA of the CDR3: TGTGCCAGTACCCCTCCGGGGAACACTGAAGCTTTCTTT.